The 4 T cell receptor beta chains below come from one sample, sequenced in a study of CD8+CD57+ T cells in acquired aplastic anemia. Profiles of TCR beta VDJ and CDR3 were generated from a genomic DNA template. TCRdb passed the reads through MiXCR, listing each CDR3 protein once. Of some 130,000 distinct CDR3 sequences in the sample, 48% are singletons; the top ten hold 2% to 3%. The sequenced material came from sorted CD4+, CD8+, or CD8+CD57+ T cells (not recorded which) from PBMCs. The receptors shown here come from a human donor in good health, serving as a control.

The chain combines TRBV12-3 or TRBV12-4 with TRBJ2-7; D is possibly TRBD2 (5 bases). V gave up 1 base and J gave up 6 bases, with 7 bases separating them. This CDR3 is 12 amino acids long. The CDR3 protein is CASSLDGVEQYF. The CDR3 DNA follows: TGTGCCAGCAGTTTAGACGGGGTCGAGCAGTACTTC.

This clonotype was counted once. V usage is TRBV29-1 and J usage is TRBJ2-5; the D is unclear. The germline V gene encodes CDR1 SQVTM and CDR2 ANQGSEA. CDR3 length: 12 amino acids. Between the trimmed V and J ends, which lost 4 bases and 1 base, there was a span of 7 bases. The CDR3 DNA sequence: TGCAGCGTTGGGGTAGGCCAAGAGACCCAGTACTTC. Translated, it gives CSVGVGQETQYF.

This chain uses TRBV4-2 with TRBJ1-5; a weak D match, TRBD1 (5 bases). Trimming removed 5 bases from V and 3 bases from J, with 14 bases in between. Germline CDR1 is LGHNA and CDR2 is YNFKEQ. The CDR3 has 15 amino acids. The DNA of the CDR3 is TGTGCCAGCAGCAAGCAGGGATTCGACAATCAGCCCCAGCATTTT. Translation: CASSKQGFDNQPQHF.

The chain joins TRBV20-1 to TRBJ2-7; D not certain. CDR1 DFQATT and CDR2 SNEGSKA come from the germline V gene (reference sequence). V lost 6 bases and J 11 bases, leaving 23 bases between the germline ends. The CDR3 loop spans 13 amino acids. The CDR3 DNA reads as TGCAGTGCCAACTTCGGACGGAATGGGAAGGAGTACTTC. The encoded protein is CSANFGRNGKEYF.